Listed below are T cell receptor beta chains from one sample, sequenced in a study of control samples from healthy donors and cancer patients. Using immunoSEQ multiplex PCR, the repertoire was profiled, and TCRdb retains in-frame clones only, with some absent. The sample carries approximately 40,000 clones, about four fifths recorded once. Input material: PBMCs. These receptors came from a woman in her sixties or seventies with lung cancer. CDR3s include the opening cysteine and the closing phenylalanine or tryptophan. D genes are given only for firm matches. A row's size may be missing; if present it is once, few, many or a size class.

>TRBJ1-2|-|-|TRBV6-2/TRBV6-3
CAIRPPGYYGYTF
TGTGCCATCCGCCCACCAGGGTACTATGGCTACACCTTC
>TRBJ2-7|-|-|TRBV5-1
CASSTYGTPYEQYF
TGCGCCAGCAGCACCTACGGGACACCCTACGAGCAGTACTTC
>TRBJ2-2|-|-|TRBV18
CASSPTIGDSGELFF
TGTGCCAGCTCACCTACAATTGGGGATTCCGGGGAGCTGTTTTTT
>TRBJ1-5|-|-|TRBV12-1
CASSFVSTEVYNQPQHF
TGTGCCAGCAGCTTTGTATCCACCGAAGTTTACAATCAGCCCCAGCATTTT
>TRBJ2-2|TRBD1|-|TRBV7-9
CASSPRTGGTGELFF
TGTGCCAGCAGCCCTCGGACAGGGGGCACCGGGGAGCTGTTTTTT
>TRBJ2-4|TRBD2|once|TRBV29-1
CSVSPSGQNIQYF
TGCAGCGTTTCCCCTAGCGGACAAAACATTCAGTACTTC
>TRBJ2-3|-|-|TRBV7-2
CASTPGRSKSVTQYF
TGTGCCAGCACCCCGGGGCGGTCGAAGAGTGTTACGCAGTATTTT
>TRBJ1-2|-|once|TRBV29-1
CSVLLRDGYTF
TGCAGCGTCCTTCTGAGAGATGGCTACACCTTC
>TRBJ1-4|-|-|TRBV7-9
CASRDAGKENEKLFF
TGTGCCAGCAGGGACGCCGGGAAGGAGAATGAAAAACTGTTTTTT
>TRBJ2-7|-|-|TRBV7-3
CASSSSGAGQGEQYF
TGTGCCAGCAGCTCCTCGGGGGCGGGGCAGGGAGAGCAGTACTTC
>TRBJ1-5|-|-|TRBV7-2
CASSLMPGSNQPQHF
TGTGCCAGCAGCTTAATGCCCGGGAGCAATCAGCCCCAGCATTTT
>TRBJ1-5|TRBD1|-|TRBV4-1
CASSQQGASNQPQHF
TGCGCCAGCAGCCAGCAGGGGGCCAGCAATCAGCCCCAGCATTTT
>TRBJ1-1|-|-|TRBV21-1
CGRRTEAFF
TGTGGCCGGCGCACTGAAGCTTTCTTT
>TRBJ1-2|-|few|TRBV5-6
CASSLTANNYGYTF
TGTGCCAGCAGCCTGACAGCAAATAACTATGGCTACACCTTC
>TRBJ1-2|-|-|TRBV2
CASSEGPNYGYTF
TGTGCCAGCAGTGAGGGGCCTAACTATGGCTACACCTTC
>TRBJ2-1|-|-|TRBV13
CASSLDSGYGNEQFF
TGTGCCAGCAGCTTAGACAGCGGGTACGGAAATGAGCAGTTCTTC
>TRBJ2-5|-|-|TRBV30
CAWSPSAGQETQYF
TGTGCCTGGAGTCCCTCGGCCGGTCAAGAGACCCAGTACTTC
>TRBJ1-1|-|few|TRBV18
CASSPRGPEAFF
TGTGCCAGCTCGCCCAGGGGACCTGAAGCTTTCTTT
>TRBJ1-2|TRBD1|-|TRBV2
CASGGGRYGYTF
TGTGCCAGTGGAGGGGGCAGATATGGCTACACCTTC
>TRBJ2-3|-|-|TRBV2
CASSESSDTQYF
TGTGCCAGCAGTGAATCCTCAGATACGCAGTATTTT
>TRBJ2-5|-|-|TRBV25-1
CASSEWKDIGETQYF
TGTGCCAGCAGTGAATGGAAGGACATCGGGGAGACCCAGTACTTC
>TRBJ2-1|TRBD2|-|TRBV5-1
CASSLLAGPSYNEQFF
TGCGCCAGCAGCTTGTTAGCGGGGCCATCCTACAATGAGCAGTTCTTC
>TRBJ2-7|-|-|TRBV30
CAWSTGLQAYEQYF
TGTGCCTGGAGTACAGGGTTACAAGCCTACGAGCAGTACTTC
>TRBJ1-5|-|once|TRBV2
CASSATRGGNQPQHF
TGTGCCAGCAGCGCGACCCGGGGGGGCAATCAGCCCCAGCATTTT
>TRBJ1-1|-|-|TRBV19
CASSIGSGTLNTEAFF
TGTGCCAGTAGTATAGGCTCAGGGACATTGAACACTGAAGCTTTCTTT
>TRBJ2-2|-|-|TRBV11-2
CASSSLVTSGTGELFF
TGTGCCAGCAGCTCTCTCGTTACCAGTGGCACCGGGGAGCTGTTTTTT
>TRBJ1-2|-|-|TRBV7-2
CASSLAGLGGVYGYTF
TGTGCCAGCAGCTTAGCGGGCCTGGGTGGGGTCTATGGCTACACCTTC
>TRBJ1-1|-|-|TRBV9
CASSVGSGYTKAFF
TGTGCCAGCAGCGTTGGGTCAGGGTACACTAAAGCTTTCTTT
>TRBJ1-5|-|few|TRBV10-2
CASSEMASSRPQHF
TGCGCCAGCAGTGAGATGGCCTCAAGTCGGCCCCAGCATTTT
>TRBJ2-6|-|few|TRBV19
CASSIRSEISGANVLTF
TGTGCCAGTAGTATTCGATCAGAGATCTCTGGGGCCAACGTCCTGACTTTC
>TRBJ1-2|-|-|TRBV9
CASSVVRGTVLEVGYTF
TGTGCCAGCAGCGTAGTTCGGGGGACCGTCTTGGAGGTTGGCTACACCTTC
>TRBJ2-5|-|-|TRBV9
CASSEGGWETQYF
TGTGCCAGCAGCGAAGGAGGCTGGGAGACCCAGTACTTC
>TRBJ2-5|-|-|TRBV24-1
CATSDGGDPDETQYF
TGTGCCACCAGTGATGGTGGAGACCCGGATGAGACCCAGTACTTC
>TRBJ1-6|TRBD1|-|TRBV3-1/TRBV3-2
CASSPQGQGGSPLHF
TGTGCCAGCAGCCCTCAAGGACAGGGAGGCTCACCCCTCCACTTT
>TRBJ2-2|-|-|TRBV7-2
CASSLSLLTGELFF
TGTGCCAGCAGCTTATCTCTCTTAACCGGGGAGCTGTTTTTT
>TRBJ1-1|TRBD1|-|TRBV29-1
CSVEPRGLNTEAFF
TGCAGCGTTGAACCCAGGGGGTTGAACACTGAAGCTTTCTTT
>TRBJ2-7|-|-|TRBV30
CAWRPITYEQYF
TGTGCCTGGAGGCCCATCACCTACGAGCAGTACTTC
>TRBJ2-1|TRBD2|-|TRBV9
CASSELAINEQFF
TGTGCCAGCAGCGAACTAGCGATCAATGAGCAGTTCTTC
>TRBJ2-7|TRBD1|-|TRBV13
CASSSPGGEQYF
TGTGCCAGCAGCTCACCAGGGGGCGAGCAGTACTTC
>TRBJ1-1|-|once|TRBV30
CAWSPILPRAGHTEAFF
TGTGCCTGGAGTCCGATCCTCCCTCGTGCAGGCCACACTGAAGCTTTCTTT
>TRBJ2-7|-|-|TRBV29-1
CSVRDTPYEQYF
TGCAGCGTTCGGGACACCCCCTACGAGCAGTACTTC
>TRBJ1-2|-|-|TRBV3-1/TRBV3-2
CASSLGEGNYGYTF
TGTGCCAGCAGCCTTGGGGAAGGAAACTATGGCTACACCTTC
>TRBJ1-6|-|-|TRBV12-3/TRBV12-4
CASSRDKNSPLHF
TGTGCCAGCAGCCGGGACAAGAATTCACCCCTCCACTTT
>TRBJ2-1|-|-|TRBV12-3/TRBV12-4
CASTQGGNEQFF
TGTGCCAGCACACAGGGAGGAAATGAGCAGTTCTTC
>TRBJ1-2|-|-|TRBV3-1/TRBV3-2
CASSQDNSYYGYTF
TGTGCCAGCAGCCAAGACAACAGTTACTATGGCTACACCTTC
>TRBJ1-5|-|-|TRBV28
CASSTQNNQPQHF
TGTGCCAGCAGTACACAGAACAATCAGCCCCAGCATTTT
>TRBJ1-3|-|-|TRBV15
CATSSHAGEKSGNTIYF
TGTGCCACCAGCTCCCACGCGGGGGAAAAGTCTGGAAACACCATATATTTT
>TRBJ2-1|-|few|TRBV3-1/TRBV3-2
CASSLGGGSNNEQFF
TGTGCCAGCAGTCTGGGAGGCGGGTCGAACAATGAGCAGTTCTTC
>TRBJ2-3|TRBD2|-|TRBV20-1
CSASTSGLGTDTQYF
TGCAGTGCTAGTACTAGCGGGTTGGGTACAGATACGCAGTATTTT
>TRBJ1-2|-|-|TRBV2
CASSEGEQPTDDLYGYTF
TGTGCCAGCAGTGAAGGGGAACAGCCCACTGACGACCTTTATGGCTACACCTTC
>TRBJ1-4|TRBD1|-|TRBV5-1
CASSSGQGFNRGEKLFF
TGCGCCAGCAGCTCGGGACAGGGTTTTAATAGGGGTGAAAAACTGTTTTTT
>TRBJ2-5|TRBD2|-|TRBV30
CAWSSWGGETQYF
TGTGCCTGGAGTAGTTGGGGGGGGGAGACCCAGTACTTC
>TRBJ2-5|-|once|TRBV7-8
CASSSTTGARETQYF
TGTGCCAGCAGCTCGACAACGGGGGCCCGAGAGACCCAGTACTTC